The sequence of this T cell receptor beta chain was determined in a study of cytomegalovirus exposure and HLA in healthy donors. Primers: 60 Vbeta forward and 13 Jbeta reverse. Sequencing used immunoSEQ multiplex PCR; TCRdb keeps in-frame clones, though not all of them. In the table there are 95,000 to 100,000 clones, roughly 76% of which are singletons. Notes on the study in general: An assumption of roughly uniform sequencing depth across donors underlay the presence/absence analyses.

Concerning this clone: The antigen is undetermined.

There are 15 residues in the CDR3. Germline V lookup: CDR1 LNHDA, CDR2 SQIVND (reference sequence). Trimming took off 5 bases at V and 0 bases at J, with 11 bases between the two ends. The source is a man aged 35 to 55 in good health and CMV-seronegative. This sequence joins TRBV19 and TRBJ1-3; D is uncertain. The source material was PBMCs. CDR3: CASSEVAYSGNTIYF. CDR3 sequence (DNA): TGTGCCAGTAGTGAGGTGGCCTACTCTGGAAACACCATATATTTT. Full variable domain (missing parts from reference TRBV19 and TRBJ1-3): DGGITQSPKYLFRKEGQNVTLSCEQNLNHDAMYWYRQDPGQGLRLIYYSQIVNDFQKGDIAEGYSVSREKKESFPLTVTSAQKNPTAFYLCASSEVAYSGNTIYFGEGSWLTVV.